This record looks at one TCR beta chain sequence and its context. The method was immunoSEQ multiplex PCR; TCRdb's version includes in-frame clones alone and lacks a portion of them. The sample consists of 100,000 or so clones, roughly 84% of them appearing once. The sample comes from a study of blood T cell repertoires in COVID-19. On the study more broadly: Sites across the United States, Italy and Spain contributed samples from acute and convalescent COVID-19. PBMCs, B-cell-depleted T cells, or T cells were the source of the cDNA or gDNA that made up the material.

Germline CDR1 and CDR2: MNHEY and SMNVEV (reference sequence). This CDR3 has 14 amino acids. The V gene end was trimmed by 6 bases and the J gene end by 5 bases; junction bases not matched to a gene: 8. The TCR comes from a man between 65 and 85 years old with active or convalescent COVID-19. The chain employs TRBV27 and TRBJ2-5, with 8 positions matching TRBD2. The sequencing sample was made of peripheral blood. The CDR3 region is CASSRLANKETQYF. In DNA, the CDR3 is TGTGCCAGCAGCCGACTAGCGAACAAGGAGACCCAGTACTTC.